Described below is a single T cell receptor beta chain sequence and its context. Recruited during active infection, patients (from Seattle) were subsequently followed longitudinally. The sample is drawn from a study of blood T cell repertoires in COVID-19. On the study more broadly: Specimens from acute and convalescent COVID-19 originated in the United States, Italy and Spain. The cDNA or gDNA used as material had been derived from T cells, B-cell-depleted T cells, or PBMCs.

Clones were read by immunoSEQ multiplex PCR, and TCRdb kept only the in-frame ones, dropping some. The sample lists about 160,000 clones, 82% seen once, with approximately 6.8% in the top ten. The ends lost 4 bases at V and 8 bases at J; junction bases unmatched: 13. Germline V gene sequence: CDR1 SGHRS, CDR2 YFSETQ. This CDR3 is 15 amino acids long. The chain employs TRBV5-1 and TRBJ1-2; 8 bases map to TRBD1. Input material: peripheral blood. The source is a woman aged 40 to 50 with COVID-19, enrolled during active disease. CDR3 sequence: CASSLMIQGAEGYTF. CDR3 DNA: TGCGCCAGCAGCCTAATGATCCAGGGGGCGGAGGGCTACACCTTC.